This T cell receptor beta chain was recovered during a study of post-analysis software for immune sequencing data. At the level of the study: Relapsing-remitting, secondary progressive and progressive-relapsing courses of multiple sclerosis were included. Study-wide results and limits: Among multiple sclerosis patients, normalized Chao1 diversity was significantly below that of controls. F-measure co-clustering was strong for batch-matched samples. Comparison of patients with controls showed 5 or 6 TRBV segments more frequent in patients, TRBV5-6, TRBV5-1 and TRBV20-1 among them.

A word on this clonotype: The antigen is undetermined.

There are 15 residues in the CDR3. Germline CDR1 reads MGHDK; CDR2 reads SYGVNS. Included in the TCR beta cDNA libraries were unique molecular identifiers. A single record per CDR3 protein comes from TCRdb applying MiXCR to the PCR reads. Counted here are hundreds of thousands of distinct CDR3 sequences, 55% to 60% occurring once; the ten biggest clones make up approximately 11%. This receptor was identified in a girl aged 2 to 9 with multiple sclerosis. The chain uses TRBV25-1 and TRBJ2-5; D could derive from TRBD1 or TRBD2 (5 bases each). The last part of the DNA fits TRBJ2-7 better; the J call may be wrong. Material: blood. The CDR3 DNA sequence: TGTGCCAGCAGTGAGAGTGGGGGACCTCGATACGAGCAGTACTTC. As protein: CASSESGGPRYEQYF.